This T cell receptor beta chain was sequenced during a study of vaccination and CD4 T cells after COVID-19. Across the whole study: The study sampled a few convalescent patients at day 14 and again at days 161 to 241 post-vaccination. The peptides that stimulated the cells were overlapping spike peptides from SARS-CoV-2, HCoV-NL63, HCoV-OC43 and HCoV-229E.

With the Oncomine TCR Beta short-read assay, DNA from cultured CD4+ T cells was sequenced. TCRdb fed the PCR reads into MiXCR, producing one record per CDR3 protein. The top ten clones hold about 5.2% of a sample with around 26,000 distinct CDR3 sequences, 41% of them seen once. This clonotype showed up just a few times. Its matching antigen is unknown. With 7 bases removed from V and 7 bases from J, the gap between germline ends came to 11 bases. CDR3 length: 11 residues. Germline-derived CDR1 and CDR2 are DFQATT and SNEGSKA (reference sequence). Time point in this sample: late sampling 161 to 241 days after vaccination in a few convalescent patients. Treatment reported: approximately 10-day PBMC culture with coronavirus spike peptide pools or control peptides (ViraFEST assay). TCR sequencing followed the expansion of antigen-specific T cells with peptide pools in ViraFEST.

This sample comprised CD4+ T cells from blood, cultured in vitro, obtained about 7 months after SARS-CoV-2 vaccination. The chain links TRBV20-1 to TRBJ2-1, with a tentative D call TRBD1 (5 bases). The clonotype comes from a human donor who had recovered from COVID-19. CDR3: CSVGVVNEQFF. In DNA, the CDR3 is TGCAGTGTAGGGGTCGTAAATGAGCAGTTCTTC.